A selection of T cell receptor beta chains follows, all from one sample in a study of CXCR3-negative and CXCR3-positive naive CD8 T cells. TCRdb reprocessed the 5' RACE reads and keeps a single row for each CDR3 protein, giving no DNA. The sample shows about 89,000 distinct CDR3 sequences, and roughly 0.99% sits with its ten largest clones. Input material: naive CXCR3+ CD8+ T cells from blood. The receptors shown here come from a human donor in good health. Some clones in this sample may be carry-over from other donors' samples. Both conserved end residues are part of each CDR3. Fields, in order: J gene, V gene, CDR3 protein.

TRBJ2-1 | TRBV7-2 | CASSAGIMVEQFF
TRBJ2-2 | TRBV7-9 | CASSLTGGTTGELFF
TRBJ2-2 | TRBV20-1 | CSARDFGTVRTGELFF
TRBJ2-4 | TRBV19 | CASSSNPGTGQNIQYF
TRBJ1-1 | TRBV27 | CASSPIMGPSGAFF
TRBJ1-5 | TRBV6-1 | CASSTGTGGGYQPQHF
TRBJ2-1 | TRBV29-1 | CSVSKNYNEQFF
TRBJ2-2 | TRBV25-1 | CASSEYPGGVTGELFF
TRBJ2-7 | TRBV29-1 | CSVEWGDSPYEQYF
TRBJ1-1 | TRBV30 | CAWTGRGATEAFF
TRBJ2-4 | TRBV10-3 | CAISEEGCPKNIQYF
TRBJ2-3 | TRBV7-2 | CASSLAGHTDTQYF
TRBJ2-5 | TRBV7-9 | CAGAGDTKESQETQYF
TRBJ2-7 | TRBV27 | CASSFARGKYEQYF
TRBJ1-5 | TRBV19 | CASSPGQGYQPQHF
TRBJ2-3 | TRBV28 | CASSLLAPTDTQYF
TRBJ1-3 | TRBV12-3/TRBV12-4 | CASSLGSTASGNTIYF
TRBJ2-5 | TRBV7-2 | CASSLRGQGVGETQYF
TRBJ2-1 | TRBV12-3/TRBV12-4 | CASSRRVLGDEQFF
TRBJ2-1 | TRBV7-3 | CASSLGTADVNEQFF
TRBJ2-1 | TRBV9 | CASSVDLGGGRWNEQFF
TRBJ2-2 | TRBV6-2/TRBV6-3 | CASSYRNNLVNTGELFF
TRBJ2-7 | TRBV6-6 | CASSYLGQGYEQYF
TRBJ1-5 | TRBV19 | CASRPQGMDSNQPQHF
TRBJ2-2 | TRBV24-1 | CATSEVGTENTGELFF
TRBJ2-3 | TRBV6-2/TRBV6-3 | CATLAWTSGLSTDTQYF
TRBJ2-2 | TRBV7-9 | CARSRVGTGRNTGELFF
TRBJ2-1 | TRBV20-1 | CSARDGASGGYNEQFF
TRBJ2-1 | TRBV19 | CASSMQQGFLSYNEQFF
TRBJ2-2 | TRBV5-1 | CASSLETYTGELFF
TRBJ2-5 | TRBV11-3 | CASQGVNQETQYF
TRBJ2-5 | TRBV23-1 | CASTRPEGIGDRETQYF
TRBJ2-1 | TRBV28 | CASSHQDRPHEQFF
TRBJ2-5 | TRBV7-6 | CASSPPDETQYF
TRBJ2-1 | TRBV6-2/TRBV6-3 | CASRLGGPHNEQFF
TRBJ2-7 | TRBV5-4 | CASSLGSGMVGYEQYF
TRBJ2-7 | TRBV5-4 | CASSPWTTYEQYF
TRBJ2-7 | TRBV6-2/TRBV6-3 | CASSYQVEWGSYEQYF
TRBJ1-6 | TRBV7-9 | CASSTRTGGYNSPLHF
TRBJ2-7 | TRBV12-5 | CASGLQGWNEQYF
TRBJ2-7 | TRBV20-1 | CSARGVDHYEQYF
TRBJ1-5 | TRBV3-1 | CASSQDFGVGQPQHF
TRBJ2-1 | TRBV29-1 | CSVVGRSYNEQFF
TRBJ2-1 | TRBV11-3 | CASSRPKTGTPDMEQFF
TRBJ2-2 | TRBV28 | CASSRGTGYTGELFF
TRBJ2-1 | TRBV19 | CASRNSPEQFF
TRBJ1-1 | TRBV7-6 | CASVAGTGNTEAFF
TRBJ2-1 | TRBV30 | CAWSVNRYNEQFF
TRBJ2-7 | TRBV12-5 | CASGEGRSYEQYF
TRBJ2-1 | TRBV5-1 | CASSFDGGEQFF
TRBJ2-7 | TRBV4-2 | CASSQSSGGLGYEQYF
TRBJ2-1 | TRBV10-3 | CAISEPGLEVEQFF
TRBJ2-1 | TRBV6-6 | CASSTIKWGQGISPIYNEQFF
TRBJ2-1 | TRBV5-4 | CASSLALAPEQFF
TRBJ2-5 | TRBV12-3/TRBV12-4 | CASSRGRQETQYF
TRBJ1-6 | TRBV27 | CASWGRGPHEDSPLHF
TRBJ2-1 | TRBV7-2 | CASSQGVDEQFF
TRBJ2-6 | TRBV13 | CASSFLDSGANVLTF